This T cell receptor (beta chain) was identified during a study of technical replicates of blood from four donors. With 5 bases removed from V and 4 bases from J, the gap between germline ends came to 6 bases. The CDR3 sequence is 11 residues long. From germline, CDR1 is DFQATT and CDR2 SNEGSKA (reference sequence). Sequencing was performed with immunoSEQ multiplex PCR; in TCRdb, only in-frame clones are kept and a portion is missing. The sample holds more than 75,000 clones, around 94% seen once. The chain combines TRBV20-1 with TRBJ2-1; unclear D gene. This sequence originates from a human donor in good health. The sample was T cells isolated from PBMCs. The CDR3 DNA follows: TGCAGTGCTCTATGGTACAATGAGCAGTTCTTC. Its translation is CSALWYNEQFF.